This is a list of T cell receptor beta chains from one sample in a study of radiation and T cells in renal cell carcinoma. Sequencing used immunoSEQ multiplex PCR; TCRdb keeps in-frame clones, though not all of them. The sample yields 140,000 to 150,000 clones, 75% to 90% seen once. Sequences were derived from blood, sampled from a patient whose treatment included radiotherapy and nephrectomy. The receptors stem from a woman in her fifties or sixties with renal cell carcinoma. The CDR3 runs from the conserved cysteine through the conserved F or W. The D gene is left open where the match is weak. Not every row has a clone size; where given, it reads once, few, many or a size class.

V,D,J,size,CDR3,DNA
TRBV7-2,.,TRBJ1-5,once,CASSERFGADQPQHF,TGTGCCAGCAGCGAGCGGTTCGGGGCGGATCAGCCCCAGCATTTT
TRBV25-1,.,TRBJ2-1,.,CASKLSPSDEQFF,TGTGCCAGCAAATTATCCCCCAGCGATGAGCAGTTCTTC
TRBV4-3,TRBD2,TRBJ2-1,.,CASSPSGGLYNEQFF,TGCGCCAGCAGCCCCAGCGGGGGCCTTTACAATGAGCAGTTCTTC
TRBV9,TRBD2,TRBJ2-1,.,CASSASLAASSYNEQFF,TGTGCCAGCAGCGCTTCACTAGCGGCCAGCTCCTACAATGAGCAGTTCTTC
TRBV19,.,TRBJ2-2,.,CASSDRLNTGELFF,TGTGCCAGTAGTGATAGACTGAACACCGGGGAGCTGTTTTTT
TRBV7-2,.,TRBJ2-2,.,CASSLARGSGELFF,TGTGCCAGCAGCTTAGCTAGGGGGTCCGGGGAGCTGTTTTTT
TRBV10-2,.,TRBJ2-2,.,CASSVHLDRSTGELFF,TGCGCCAGCAGTGTGCACCTGGACCGTTCCACCGGGGAGCTGTTTTTT
TRBV19,TRBD2,TRBJ2-3,.,CASSIASGSRDTQYF,TGTGCCAGTAGTATAGCTAGCGGGAGTCGGGATACGCAGTATTTT
TRBV10-1,.,TRBJ2-1,once,CASSRQSSYNEQFF,TGCGCCAGCAGTAGACAGTCCTCCTACAATGAGCAGTTCTTC
TRBV9,.,TRBJ1-4,.,CASNSGGTNEKLFF,TGTGCCAGCAATTCCGGGGGAACTAATGAAAAACTGTTTTTT
TRBV28,.,TRBJ1-1,.,CASSSSTPEQEAFF,TGTGCCAGCAGTTCCTCGACACCTGAACAGGAAGCTTTCTTT
TRBV4-3,TRBD2,TRBJ2-5,.,CASSLIRDYPPSEQYF,TGCGCCAGCAGCCTCATCAGGGACTACCCTCCTAGTGAGCAGTACTTC
TRBV9,.,TRBJ1-2,.,CASSAIGGRGYTF,TGTGCCAGCAGCGCAATTGGGGGCAGAGGCTACACCTTC
TRBV6-5,TRBD1,TRBJ1-2,.,CASSPGQGRIYGYTF,TGTGCCAGCAGCCCCGGACAGGGACGGATCTATGGCTACACCTTC
TRBV5-1,.,TRBJ1-6,.,CASSSEGTNSPLHF,TGCGCCAGCAGCTCCGAGGGGACCAATTCACCCCTCCACTTT
TRBV25-1,.,TRBJ2-5,.,CASSNSLGHETQYF,TGTGCCAGCAGCAATTCCCTAGGACATGAGACCCAGTACTTC
TRBV5-6,.,TRBJ2-5,.,CASSSTGAQETQYF,TGTGCCAGCAGCTCGACAGGTGCCCAAGAGACCCAGTACTTC